The clone carrying this TCR beta chain has just a few counts. The antigen is unknown. The data are from a study of T cell responses to AZD1222 COVID-19 vaccine. Turning to the study itself: Pooling of second doses given at about 4 or about 12 weeks was done. Study-wide points: Vaccination with two AZD1222 doses was followed by a rise in Spike-specific TCR breadth and depth. Targeting of unmutated variant regions was reportedly seen in nearly half of spike-specific TCRs.

The CDR3 covers 16 residues. From germline, CDR1 is SGHNT and CDR2 YYREEE (reference sequence). J was trimmed by 2 bases and V by 4 bases; bases with no gene match: 8. Sequencing used immunoSEQ multiplex PCR; TCRdb keeps in-frame clones, though not all of them. The sample yields about 150,000 clones, roughly nine tenths seen once. This sequence joins TRBV5-4 and TRBJ2-7; the match to TRBD2 covers 11 bases. The starting material was peripheral blood, obtained on day 0 of AZD1222 vaccination. This receptor was obtained from an adult in good health. This CDR3 reads CASSSWTSGRAYEQYF. CDR3 in DNA: TGTGCCAGCAGCAGCTGGACTAGCGGGCGAGCCTACGAGCAGTACTTC.